Here is one TCR beta chain with its context. Between the trimmed V and J ends, which lost 0 bases and 0 bases, there was a span of 6 bases. The CDR3 is made up of 15 amino acids. The germline gives CDR1 LNHNV, CDR2 YYDKDF (reference sequence). The data were taken from a study of technical replicates of blood from a few donors. The data were produced by immunoSEQ multiplex PCR, yet TCRdb's version contains in-frame clones alone and is incomplete. Of about 83,000 clones in the sample, 90% to 95% were seen once. The sequencing sample was made of T cells isolated from PBMCs. The sequence derives from a human donor in good health. The chain is built from TRBV15 and TRBJ1-3; D remains ambiguous. The CDR3: CATSRDRVSGNTIYF. In DNA form, the CDR3 reads TGTGCCACCAGCAGAGATCGAGTCTCTGGAAACACCATATATTTT.